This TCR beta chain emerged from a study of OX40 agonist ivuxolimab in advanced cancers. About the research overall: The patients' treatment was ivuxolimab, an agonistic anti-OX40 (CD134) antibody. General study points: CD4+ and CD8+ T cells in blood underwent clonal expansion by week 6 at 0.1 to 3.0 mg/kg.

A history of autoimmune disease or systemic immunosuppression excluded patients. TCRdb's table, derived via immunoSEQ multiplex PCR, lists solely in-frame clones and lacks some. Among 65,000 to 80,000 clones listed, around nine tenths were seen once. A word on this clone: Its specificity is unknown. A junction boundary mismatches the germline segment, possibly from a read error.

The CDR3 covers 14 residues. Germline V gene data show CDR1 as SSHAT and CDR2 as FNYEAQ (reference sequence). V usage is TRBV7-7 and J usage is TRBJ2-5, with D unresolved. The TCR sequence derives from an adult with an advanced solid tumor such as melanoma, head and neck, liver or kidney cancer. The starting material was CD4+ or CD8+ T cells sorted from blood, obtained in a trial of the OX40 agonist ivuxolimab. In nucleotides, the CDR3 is TGTGCTAGCAGCTTGAAAGGCGCGGCAGAGACCCAGTACTTC. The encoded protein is CASSLKGAAETQYF.